The sequence of this TCR beta chain was determined in a study of T cell responses to AZD1222 COVID-19 vaccine. In this sample, this clone turned up a few times. As yet, its antigen is unknown. Assay: immunoSEQ multiplex PCR; the TCRdb copy retains only in-frame clones and omits some. The data contain 95,000 to 100,000 clones, 89% of them singletons. Trimming left V 3 bases short and J 2 bases short, with 11 bases between. The CDR3 consists of 15 residues. In germline, CDR1 is SEHNR, CDR2 FQNEAQ (reference sequence). Whole-study results and caveats: A mostly white British donor set with more females was recruited, and clonal diversity was possibly underestimated. Just a handful of AZD1222 recipients were seropositive at baseline.

The chain combines TRBV7-9 with TRBJ1-5; possible D gene TRBD1, 5 bases. The receptor comes from an adult in good health. Sequenced material: peripheral blood, taken on day 0 of AZD1222 vaccination. The CDR3: CASSLRGQGNQPQHF. The CDR3 DNA sequence: TGTGCCAGCAGCTTGAGGGGCCAGGGCAATCAGCCCCAGCATTTT.